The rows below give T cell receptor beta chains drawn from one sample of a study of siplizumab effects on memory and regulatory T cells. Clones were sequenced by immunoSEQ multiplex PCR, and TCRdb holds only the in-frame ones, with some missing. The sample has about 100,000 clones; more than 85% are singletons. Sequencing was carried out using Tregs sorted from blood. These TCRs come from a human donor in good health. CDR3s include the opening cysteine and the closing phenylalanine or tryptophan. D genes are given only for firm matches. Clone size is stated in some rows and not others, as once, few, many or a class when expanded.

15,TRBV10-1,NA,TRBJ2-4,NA,TGCGCCAGCAGTGACCCAGGGGCTCCCCAAAACATTCAGTACTTC,CASSDPGAPQNIQYF
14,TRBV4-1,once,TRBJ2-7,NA,TGCGCCAGCAGCCTCAGCCCCCACTCCTACGAGCAGTACTTC,CASSLSPHSYEQYF
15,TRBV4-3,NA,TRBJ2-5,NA,TGCGCCAGCAGCCAAGGGGGGGCGGGGTTGGAGACCCAGTACTTC,CASSQGGAGLETQYF
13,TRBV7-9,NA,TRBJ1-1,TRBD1,TGTGCCAGCAGCTTTGGGACAGGCACTGAAGCTTTCTTT,CASSFGTGTEAFF
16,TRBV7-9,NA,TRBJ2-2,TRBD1,TGTGCCAGCAGCTTACGACAGGGGCTCTACACCGGGGAGCTGTTTTTT,CASSLRQGLYTGELFF
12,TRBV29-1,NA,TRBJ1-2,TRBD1,TGCAGCGCCCGCAGGGGGACGGGCGGCTACACCTTC,CSARRGTGGYTF
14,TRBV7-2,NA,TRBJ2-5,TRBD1,TGTGCCAGCAGCGTCCGGACAGGCCAAGAGACCCAGTACTTC,CASSVRTGQETQYF
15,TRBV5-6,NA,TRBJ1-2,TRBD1,TGTGCCAGCAGCTCACGAACAGGGGGGACCTATGGCTACACCTTC,CASSSRTGGTYGYTF
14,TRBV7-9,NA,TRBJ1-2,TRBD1,TGTGCCAGCAGCTTAGCGGGACAGCAAGATGGCTACACCTTC,CASSLAGQQDGYTF
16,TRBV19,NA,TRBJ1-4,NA,TGTGCCAGTAGACCACCCGGAACGAGAACTAATGAAAAACTGTTTTTT,CASRPPGTRTNEKLFF